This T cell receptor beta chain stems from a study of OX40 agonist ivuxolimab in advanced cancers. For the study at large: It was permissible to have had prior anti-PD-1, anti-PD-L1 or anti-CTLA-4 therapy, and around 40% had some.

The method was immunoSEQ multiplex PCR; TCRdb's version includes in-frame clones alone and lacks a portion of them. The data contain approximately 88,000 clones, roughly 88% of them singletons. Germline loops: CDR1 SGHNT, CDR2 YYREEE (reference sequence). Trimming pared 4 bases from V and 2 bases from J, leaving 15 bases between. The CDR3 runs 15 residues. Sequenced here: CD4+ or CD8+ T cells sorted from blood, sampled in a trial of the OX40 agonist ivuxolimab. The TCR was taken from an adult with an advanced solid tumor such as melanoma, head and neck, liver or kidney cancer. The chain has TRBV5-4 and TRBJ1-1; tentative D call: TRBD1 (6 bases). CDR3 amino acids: CASSAPQGFNTEAFF. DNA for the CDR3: TGTGCCAGCAGCGCCCCACAGGGCTTCAACACTGAAGCTTTCTTT.